These T cell receptor beta chains were read from a single sample in a study of T cell repertoires in cytomegalovirus infection. MiXCR, applied by TCRdb to the reads, yields one record per CDR3 protein. The sample has around 310,000 distinct CDR3 sequences, about 17% seen once; the top ten hold about 11%. Sample: PBMCs. These receptors were obtained from a human donor in good health (CMV status not recorded). Some clones in this sample may be carry-over from other donors' samples. The CDR3 runs from the conserved cysteine through the conserved F or W. D genes are given only for firm matches. Only some rows state a clone size, as once, few, many or a class for expanded clones.

V gene	J gene	clone size	D gene	CDR3 DNA	CDR3 protein
TRBV4-3	TRBJ2-7	many	NA	TGCGCCAGCAGCCAAGACTACAGCTACGAGCAGTACTTC	CASSQDYSYEQYF
TRBV7-2	TRBJ2-3	NA	TRBD2	TGTGCCAGCAGCCCGGAGAAGCGGGGGAACACAGATACGCAGTATTTT	CASSPEKRGNTDTQYF
TRBV20-1	TRBJ1-5	few	NA	TGCAGTGCTAGAGGAGGGGCGACCAGCAATCAGCCCCAGCATTTT	CSARGGATSNQPQHF
TRBV7-9	TRBJ1-2	NA	TRBD1	TGTGCCAGCAGCTTTACGGAAAGGGGGCTCTATGGCTACACCTTC	CASSFTERGLYGYTF
TRBV27	TRBJ1-4	NA	NA	TGTGCCAGCAGTTTTGTCCCCGCAACTAATGAAAAACTGTTTTTT	CASSFVPATNEKLFF
TRBV7-6	TRBJ1-2	many	NA	TGTGCCAGCAGCTCTGACGGGACCGTGAGCTATGGCTACACCTTC	CASSSDGTVSYGYTF
TRBV28	TRBJ2-7	few	NA	TGTGCCAGCGGGGCCCCCTACGAGCAGTACTTC	CASGAPYEQYF
TRBV27	TRBJ2-7	NA	TRBD2	TGTGCCAGCAGTTCCTCTCCGCGGGGGGATCTGGTGGAGCAGTACTTC	CASSSSPRGDLVEQYF
TRBV6-1	TRBJ2-7	few	TRBD1	TGTGCCAGCAGTGAGATGGACAGGAGCTCCTACGAGCAGCACTTC	CASSEMDRSSYEQHF
TRBV7-2	TRBJ2-5	many	TRBD2	TGTGCCAGCAGTCGCCGCGGGGGGGCTCGGGAGACCCAGTACTTC	CASSRRGGARETQYF
TRBV7-2	TRBJ1-2	NA	NA	TGTGCCAGCAGCTTAGCCCACAGGGACTATGGCTACACCTTC	CASSLAHRDYGYTF
TRBV24-1	TRBJ2-3	few	TRBD2	TGTGCCACCAGTGATCGGACTAGCGGGGGATTCAGCACAGATACGCAGTATTTT	CATSDRTSGGFSTDTQYF
TRBV4-1	TRBJ1-6	NA	NA	TGCGCCAGCAGCCGAGAAGGTCCCGGGACATCCTTAATTTCACCCCTCCACTTT	CASSREGPGTSLISPLHF
TRBV28	TRBJ1-2	NA	TRBD1	TGTGCCAGCAGTACGGGACAGGGCCGCGGATATGGCTACACCTTC	CASSTGQGRGYGYTF
TRBV15	TRBJ1-5	NA	NA	TGTGCCACCACTCCGGTGGGGGGGCAGAATTCTCGCAATCAGCCCCAGCATTTT	CATTPVGGQNSRNQPQHF
TRBV5-6	TRBJ1-6	NA	TRBD1	TGTGCCAGCAGCCCTACCGGGACAGGGATTAGGGCACCCCTCCACTTT	CASSPTGTGIRAPLHF
TRBV28	TRBJ1-1	NA	TRBD1	TGTGCCAGCGAGGGACAGTATGAAGCTTTCTTT	CASEGQYEAFF
TRBV19	TRBJ1-2	NA	TRBD1	TGTGCCAGTAGTATAGATCGGGACAGTCACTATGGCTACACCTTC	CASSIDRDSHYGYTF
TRBV7-2	TRBJ1-2	many	NA	TGTGCCAGCAGCCCCCGAGACAGTCTAGGCTACACCTTC	CASSPRDSLGYTF
TRBV19	TRBJ2-1	NA	TRBD1	TGTGCCAGTAGTACAACCGGGACAGGGGGCAATGAGCAGTTCTTC	CASSTTGTGGNEQFF
TRBV7-9	TRBJ2-1	few	TRBD1	TGTGCCAGCAGCTTAACCGGGACAGGGAACAATGAGCAGTTCTTC	CASSLTGTGNNEQFF
TRBV7-2	TRBJ2-1	many	TRBD1	TGTGCCAGCAGCTTGGGACAGGGGAGGAGGAATGAGCAGTTCTTC	CASSLGQGRRNEQFF
TRBV19	TRBJ1-5	many	TRBD1	TGTGCCAGTACCCCGCGACAGGGCACAAATCAGCCCCAGCATTTT	CASTPRQGTNQPQHF
TRBV2	TRBJ2-2	NA	TRBD1	TGTGCCAGCAGGACGGACAGGGCGTACACCGGGGAGCTGTTTTTT	CASRTDRAYTGELFF
TRBV7-2	TRBJ2-5	many	NA	TGTGCCAGCAGCTTCAGTCTATGGACCCAGTACTTC	CASSFSLWTQYF